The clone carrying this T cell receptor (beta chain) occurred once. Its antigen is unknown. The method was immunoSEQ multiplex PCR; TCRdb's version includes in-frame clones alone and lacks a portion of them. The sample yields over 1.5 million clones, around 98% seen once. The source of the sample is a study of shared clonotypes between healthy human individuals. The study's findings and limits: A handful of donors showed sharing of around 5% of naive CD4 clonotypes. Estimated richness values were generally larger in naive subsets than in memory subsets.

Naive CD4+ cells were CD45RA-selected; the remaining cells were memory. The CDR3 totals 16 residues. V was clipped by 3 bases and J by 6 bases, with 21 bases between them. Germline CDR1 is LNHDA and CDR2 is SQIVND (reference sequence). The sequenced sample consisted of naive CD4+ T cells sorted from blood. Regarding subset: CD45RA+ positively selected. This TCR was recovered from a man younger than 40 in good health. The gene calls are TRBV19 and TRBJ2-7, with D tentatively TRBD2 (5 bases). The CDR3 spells CASSIYGREVVGEQYF. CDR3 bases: TGTGCCAGTAGTATTTATGGCCGGGAAGTAGTGGGCGAGCAGTACTTC.